The next 10 T cell receptor beta chains were all read from a single sample in a study of CD8 T cells in ankylosing spondylitis. MiXCR, run by TCRdb on the 5' RACE reads, gives a single entry per CDR3 protein. The sample contains some 220,000 distinct CDR3 sequences, less than 9.5% of which appear only once. Specimen: blood, either unsorted or a sorted T cell fraction (not recorded which). These receptors were obtained from a female donor with ankylosing spondylitis or in good health (not recorded which).

The gene calls are TRBV15 and TRBJ1-1, with D tentatively TRBD1 (5 bases). This CDR3 comprises 14 residues. Per the germline V gene, CDR1 is LNHNV and CDR2 is YYDKDF (reference sequence). This CDR3 is CQILGGGERTEAFF. In DNA form, the CDR3 reads TGTCAAATCTTGGGGGGAGGGGAGAGGACTGAAGCTTTCTTT.

This clonotype showed up many times. V gene TRBV12-3 or TRBV12-4 combines with J gene TRBJ2-2; 8 bases agree with TRBD1. The CDR3 loop spans 15 amino acids. Losses at the gene ends were 6 bases for V and 2 bases for J; bases not matched to a gene: 5. The CDR3 nucleotides read TGTGCCAGCAGCACAGGACAGGGAAACACCGGGGAGCTGTTTTTT. Translation gives CASSTGQGNTGELFF.

This clonotype was recorded at least ten times. The V gene is TRBV20-1, the J gene TRBJ2-1; TRBD1 matches 10 bases. The germline V gene encodes CDR1 DFQATT and CDR2 SNEGSKA (reference sequence). CDR3 size: 12 residues. V shed 6 bases, J shed 8 bases, and the junction held 4 bases outside the gene matches. In nucleotides, the CDR3 is TGCAGTGCCGGGACAGGGGTGGATGAGCAGTTCTTC. Translating it yields CSAGTGVDEQFF.

This clonotype showed up many times. The chain combines TRBV10-3 with TRBJ2-2; 8 bases match TRBD2. Germline V lookup: CDR1 ENHRY, CDR2 SYGVKD. Trimming removed 6 bases from V and 3 bases from J; junction bases left unmatched: 0. This CDR3 contains 13 residues. Here the CDR3 reads CAIRREDTGELFF. CDR3 DNA sequence: TGTGCCATCAGGCGGGAGGACACCGGGGAGCTGTTTTTT.

This clonotype was picked up many times. The chain combines TRBV9 with TRBJ1-1, with 7 bases that match TRBD1. Losses at the gene ends were 1 base for V and 5 bases for J; bases not matched to a gene: 5. This CDR3 has 14 residues. Per the germline V gene, CDR1 is SGDLS and CDR2 is YYNGEE. The CDR3 loop is CASSVSGRGTEAFF. The CDR3 region has the DNA TGTGCCAGCAGCGTATCTGGCAGGGGGACTGAAGCTTTCTTT.

In this sample, this clonotype turned up many times. The chain employs TRBV6-5 and TRBJ2-7; D not certain. The V and J ends lost 4 bases and 4 bases respectively, with 5 bases between them. This CDR3 spans 11 amino acids. Germline V gene sequence: CDR1 MNHEY, CDR2 SVGAGI. CDR3 in DNA: TGTGCCAGCAGTTCCCCTTACGAGCAGTACTTC. As protein: CASSSPYEQYF.

This clonotype was observed many times. The chain combines TRBV2 with TRBJ2-7; 7 bases agree with TRBD2. CDR1 SNHLY and CDR2 FYNNEI come from the germline V gene. J gave up 9 bases and V 8 bases, and 13 bases lay outside the gene matches. The CDR3 totals 13 residues. CDR3 DNA sequence: TGTGCCAGCGGTCGGGAGGCCTTACCGTGGCAGTACTTC. It specifies CASGREALPWQYF.

In this sample, this clonotype turned up many times. The DNA of the CDR3 is TGCAGCGCCGGAGGGACTAGCGGGGGAGGCACAGATACGCAGTATTTT. Protein sequence: CSAGGTSGGGTDTQYF. The genes are TRBV29-1 and TRBJ2-3; TRBD2 matches 14 bases. J was trimmed by 1 base and V by 7 bases; bases with no gene match: 7. Germline CDR1 and CDR2: SQVTM and ANQGSEA. The CDR3 is 16 residues long.

This clonotype was counted at least ten times. This chain links TRBV5-6 with TRBJ2-7; 11 bases line up with TRBD2. Germline CDR1 is SGHDT and CDR2 is YYEEEE. There are 14 residues in the CDR3. The trim removed 6 bases at V and 4 bases at J, leaving 6 bases unmatched. The CDR3 reads CASTSGLAVYEQYF. DNA for the CDR3: TGTGCCAGCACCTCGGGACTAGCGGTGTACGAGCAGTACTTC.

This clonotype was seen at least ten times. V usage is TRBV4-3 and J usage is TRBJ2-5; TRBD2 might be the D (6 bases). This CDR3 has 17 amino acids. V lost 1 base and J 2 bases, leaving 17 bases between the germline ends. Germline V gene sequence: CDR1 LGHNA, CDR2 YSLEER. Here the CDR3 reads CASSQGDPSVTQETQYF. CDR3 DNA sequence: TGCGCCAGCAGCCAAGGAGATCCTAGCGTCACTCAAGAGACCCAGTACTTC.